This entry describes one T cell receptor (beta chain). Individuals aged about 18 to 100 years were recruited from 20 to 25 US areas. Per the original methods: Nucleated cell number was recorded as an estimate derived from reference gene primer amplification. TCRdb keeps only in-frame clones here, not all; method: immunoSEQ multiplex PCR. The V and J calls and the clone size are those of that table, but D and trimming were determined from the DNA. The sample yields 350,000 to 500,000 clones, over 75% seen once. CDR1 and CDR2 from the germline V gene are MGHDK and SYGVNS. This CDR3 has 12 residues. The germline V and J ends were trimmed by 10 bases and 1 base, with 7 bases remaining between them. This entry comes from a study of blood T cell repertoires in COVID-19. Study-level information: Both acute and convalescent COVID-19 samples were obtained from the United States, Italy and Spain. In each case, the material was cDNA or gDNA derived from T cells, B-cell-depleted T cells, or PBMCs.

The V call is TRBV25-1, the J call TRBJ2-2, with D unresolved. Material: PBMCs or T cells enriched from blood (not recorded which). The source is a woman under 30 who had been exposed to COVID-19. This CDR3 is CATNQNTGELFF. Written as DNA, the CDR3 is TGTGCCACCAATCAGAACACCGGGGAGCTGTTTTTT.